These 7 T cell receptor beta chains were sequenced from one sample in a study of T-cell reconstitution after alpha-beta-depleted transplantation in children. Preparation of the TCRbeta library was carried out with unique molecular identifiers. TCRdb reprocessed the PCR reads via MiXCR and lists one record per CDR3 protein. The sample has just over 350,000 distinct CDR3 sequences, about an eighth seen once. Sample: PBMCs, taken from the stem cell graft. These receptors were taken from a human donor who donated a stem cell graft to a child with Fanconi anemia.

This clonotype was found many times. The J gene is TRBJ1-2, the V gene TRBV12-3 or TRBV12-4; TRBD1 matches 9 bases. This CDR3 has 15 residues. Germline trimming cut 5 bases from V and 8 bases from J; bases unmatched to any gene: 12. The CDR3: CASSPSRTGVEGYTF. CDR3 coding DNA: TGTGCCAGCAGTCCTTCCAGGACAGGGGTGGAGGGCTACACCTTC.

This clonotype appeared a few times. The CDR3 nucleotides read TGTGCCAGCAGCGCCTCCACAGGGACGGAGACCCAGTACTTC. Amino acid sequence: CASSASTGTETQYF. V usage is TRBV27 and J usage is TRBJ2-5, with D perhaps TRBD1 (6 bases). The CDR3 totals 14 residues. The V end lost 6 bases, the J end lost 5 bases, and 16 bases lay between the germline ends. Per the germline V gene, CDR1 is MNHEY and CDR2 is SMNVEV (reference sequence).

This clonotype was recorded at least ten times. The chain has TRBV4-2 and TRBJ2-2, with D tentatively TRBD1 (7 bases). V shed 1 base and J shed 5 bases, with 14 bases lying between them. Germline V gene sequence: CDR1 LGHNA, CDR2 YNFKEQ. The CDR3 is 16 amino acids. CDR3 sequence (DNA): TGTGCCAGCAGCCAAGTACTTGCAGGGGGGACCGGGGAGCTGTTTTTT. It is translated as CASSQVLAGGTGELFF.

This clonotype showed up many times. The V gene is TRBV5-1, the J gene TRBJ2-2; 7 bases agree with TRBD1. The CDR3 contains 15 residues. The J segment lost 4 bases and the V segment lost 3 bases, leaving 6 bases of the junction unmatched. From germline, CDR1 is SGHRS and CDR2 YFSETQ. The CDR3 here is CASSYRTGGTGELFF. For the CDR3, the DNA is TGCGCCAGCAGCTACCGGACAGGTGGCACCGGGGAGCTGTTTTTT.

The rearrangement joins TRBV4-2 to TRBJ1-2; the D is unclear. The germline CDR1 and CDR2 sequences are LGHNA and YNFKEQ. Trimming cost V 0 bases and J 2 bases, with 13 bases left between them. The CDR3 totals 16 residues. CDR3 sequence reads: CASSQEGPQANYGYTF. In nucleotides, the CDR3 is TGTGCCAGCAGCCAAGAAGGGCCCCAGGCGAACTATGGCTACACCTTC.

This clonotype was detected many times. V and J are TRBV4-2 and TRBJ2-5, with D uncertain. The CDR3 consists of 14 residues. V lost 0 bases to trimming and J lost 5 bases, with 10 bases between them. Germline lookup yields CDR1 LGHNA and CDR2 YNFKEQ. The CDR3 bases are TGTGCCAGCAGCCAAGATCAAGGGCGGGAGACCCAGTACTTC. Its translation: CASSQDQGRETQYF.

This clonotype was counted ten times or more. The chain employs TRBV20-1 and TRBJ2-3; D assignment may be TRBD1 or TRBD2 (7 bases each). The CDR3 spans 16 residues. Trimming removed 0 bases at V and 4 bases at J, with 17 bases between. The germline CDR1 and CDR2 sequences are DFQATT and SNEGSKA (reference sequence). CDR3 region: CSARDPGGGPSDTQYF. As DNA, the CDR3 is TGCAGTGCTAGAGATCCAGGGGGGGGGCCTTCAGATACGCAGTATTTT.